A single TCR beta chain is shown here with its context. Its antigen is not identified. A read error may explain this, as a much larger clone is one base away. The sample belongs to a study of regulatory T cells in long-lasting Graves disease. Sequencing libraries for TCR beta were prepared with iRepertoire HTBI primers and Arm-PCR of CDR3 regions. TCRdb reprocessed the multiplex PCR reads with MiXCR, giving one entry per CDR3 protein. Here the sample spans some 470,000 distinct CDR3 sequences, roughly a fifth being singletons. V lost 0 bases, J lost 1 base, and 9 bases lay in between. Germline values: CDR1 SGHTA, CDR2 FQGNSA. CDR3 size: 16 residues. Findings of the study overall: There were preferences for TRBV28, TRBJ1-2 and TRBJ2-5 in persistent disease. Examination was confined to peripheral blood, excluding thyroid tissue.

The time point: persistent/refractory GD, antithyroid drugs over 5 years with positive TRAb. With RNA extracted from PBMCs as input, the TCR library was made. Patients with Graves' disease were diagnosed by American Thyroid Association guidelines. EDTA tubes received about 9.6 milliliters of drawn peripheral blood. The V call is TRBV7-2, the J call TRBJ2-2, with D possibly being TRBD1 or TRBD2 (5 bases each). This sequence originates from a female donor with Graves disease. The specimen comprised peripheral blood mononuclear cells (PBMCs), sampled when the disease was refractory, from a patient treated with antithyroid drugs. The CDR3 nucleotides read TGTGCCAGCAGCTTAGCGGGACGGGGGAACACCGGGGAGCTGTTTTTT. As protein: CASSLAGRGNTGELFF.